One sample yielded the 13 T cell receptor beta chains listed below, sequenced in a study of blood T cell repertoires in COVID-19. Clones were read by immunoSEQ multiplex PCR, and TCRdb kept only the in-frame ones, dropping some. Of 90,000 or so clones listed, over 70% are singletons. What was sequenced was peripheral blood. All receptors derive from a man older than 75 with active or convalescent COVID-19.

In this sample, this clone turned up a few times. This sequence joins TRBV6-5 and TRBJ1-3; D unresolved. CDR1 and CDR2 (germline): MNHEY, SVGAGI. The CDR3 is made up of 13 amino acids. Trimming shortened V by 6 bases and J by 4 bases, and 10 bases separated the two germline ends. DNA for the CDR3: TGTGCCAGCAGGGGCCAAGCCGGAAACACCATATATTTT. Translated, it gives CASRGQAGNTIYF.

The V gene is TRBV6-5, the J gene TRBJ1-5, with D perhaps TRBD1 (5 bases). The CDR3 has 14 residues. Trimming removed 6 bases at V and 7 bases at J, with 16 bases between. Germline assignment: CDR1 MNHEY and CDR2 SVGAGI. The CDR3 here is CASRGRREWQPQHF. The CDR3, as DNA: TGTGCCAGCAGGGGACGGAGGGAATGGCAGCCCCAGCATTTT.

The chain employs TRBV6-5 and TRBJ1-2, with 10 bases lining up with TRBD1. The CDR3 runs to 14 residues. CDR1 is MNHEY and CDR2 is SVGAGI in the germline V gene. With V trimmed by 6 bases and J by 5 bases, 6 bases remained unmatched. CDR3 protein: CASSRGTGEYGYTF. Written as DNA, the CDR3 is TGTGCCAGCAGCCGGGGGACAGGGGAATATGGCTACACCTTC.

The chain joins TRBV28 to TRBJ1-2; D possibly corresponds to TRBD1 (6 bases). Germline assignment: CDR1 MDHEN and CDR2 SYDVKM. The V gene lost 7 bases and the J gene lost 7 bases, with 19 bases spanning the gap. This CDR3 has 14 residues. The CDR3 loop is CASIRIGGTSGYTF. The CDR3, as DNA: TGTGCCAGCATCAGGATAGGGGGAACTAGTGGCTACACCTTC.

The chain employs TRBV3-1 (or the pseudogene TRBV3-2) and TRBJ1-4; the D is unclear. Trimming shortened V by 3 bases and J by 7 bases, and 15 bases separated the two germline ends. CDR3 length equals 15 residues. The germline V gene encodes CDR1 LGHDT and CDR2 YNNKEL (reference sequence). The CDR3 DNA reads as TGTGCCAGCAGCCAGTCCATGGGGAGCGGTGAAAAACTGTTTTTT. As protein: CASSQSMGSGEKLFF.

V gene TRBV2 combines with J gene TRBJ2-7, with TRBD1 as a possible D gene (5 bases). The V end lost 6 bases, the J end lost 13 bases, and 13 bases lay between the germline ends. Germline V gene sequence: CDR1 SNHLY, CDR2 FYNNEI. The CDR3 spans 10 residues. The CDR3: CASRGAGLYF. CDR3 DNA sequence: TGTGCCAGCAGAGGGGCAGGGCTTTACTTC.

This clone was found once. The chain links TRBV2 to TRBJ2-5, with D possibly being TRBD2 (7 bases). The ends were cut back, 4 bases at V and 5 bases at J, with 14 bases in the middle. The CDR3 spans 14 residues. Germline CDR1 is SNHLY and CDR2 is FYNNEI. In nucleotides, the CDR3 is TGTGCCAGCAGTGGGGGGGGGCGTCAGGAGACCCAGTACTTC. This encodes CASSGGGRQETQYF.

The chain links TRBV18 to TRBJ1-1, with 9 bases matching TRBD1. Trimming cost V 4 bases and J 8 bases; bases outside gene matches: 11. In germline, CDR1 is KGHSH, CDR2 LQKENI. CDR3 length equals 15 residues. CDR3 residues: CASSRPGTGLAEAFF. In DNA, the CDR3 is TGTGCCAGCTCACGTCCCGGGACAGGGTTGGCCGAAGCTTTCTTT.

The CDR3 protein is CATSDPDGGETQYF. In DNA form, the CDR3 reads TGTGCCACCAGTGATCCCGACGGGGGGGAGACCCAGTACTTC. The chain carries TRBV24-1 and TRBJ2-5; 7 bases line up with TRBD2. The CDR3 spans 14 residues. The germline CDR1 and CDR2 sequences are KGHDR and SFDVKD. With V trimmed by 3 bases and J by 5 bases, 5 bases remained unmatched.

The V call is TRBV18, the J call TRBJ2-2; D gene unclear. This CDR3 is built from 15 residues. In germline, CDR1 is KGHSH, CDR2 LQKENI. Trimming stripped 1 base from V and 6 bases from J, with 12 bases between. CDR3 bases: TGTGCCAGCTCACCACAGCTCCCACCCGCCGGGGAGCTGTTTTTT. Protein product: CASSPQLPPAGELFF.

Remarks on this clone: The same CDR3 also results from other DNA sequences found in this sample. The chain employs TRBV6-6 and TRBJ2-2; D not certain. CDR3 length equals 13 residues. V was cut by 6 bases and J by 6 bases, with 11 bases left in between. Per germline, CDR1 MNHNY and CDR2 SVGAGI (reference sequence). CDR3 coding DNA: TGTGCCAGCAGCTCGAGAGGCGCCGGGGAGCTGTTTTTT. Translating it yields CASSSRGAGELFF.

This chain connects TRBV6-2 or TRBV6-3 to TRBJ2-7, with D perhaps matching TRBD2 (5 bases). Germline CDR1 reads MNHEY; CDR2 reads SVGEGT. V was pared by 5 bases and J by 2 bases, with 10 bases between. This CDR3 has 13 residues. The DNA of the CDR3 is TGTGCCAGCAGTCGTGCGGGCCCCTACGAGCAGTACTTC. It codes for CASSRAGPYEQYF.

V gene TRBV7-6 combines with J gene TRBJ1-5; TRBD1 aligns across 10 bases. V gave up 3 bases and J gave up 0 bases; unmatched junction bases: 2. CDR1 and CDR2 (germline): SGHVS, FNYEAQ. This CDR3 region has 16 residues. CDR3 in DNA: TGTGCCAGCAGCTTGGGGACAGGGGATAGCAATCAGCCCCAGCATTTT. Translating gives CASSLGTGDSNQPQHF.